This entry lists 17 T cell receptor beta chains sequenced from one sample in a study of T cell clones after liver transplantation. Using immunoSEQ multiplex PCR, the repertoire was profiled, and TCRdb retains in-frame clones only, with some absent. The repertoire consists of tens of thousands of clones, with 80% to 85% occurring once and the leading ten covering roughly 0.44%. Sequenced material: CD4+ T cells from blood, taken almost 47 months after liver transplant. The source is a human patient who received a liver transplant. The T cells may partly be graft donor cells.

This clone appeared a few times. The chain uses TRBV11-2 and TRBJ2-7; 7 bases are shared with TRBD1. J was trimmed by 0 bases and V by 5 bases; bases with no gene match: 16. The CDR3 runs 18 residues. Looked up from germline, CDR1 is SGHAT and CDR2 is FQNNGV. The CDR3 nucleotides are TGTGCCAGCAGCACCAAAAGGGACAGTAAACTATTCTCCTACGAGCAGTACTTC. Its protein is CASSTKRDSKLFSYEQYF.

This clone has a handful of counts. The CDR3 loop is CSVGLGDGYTF. CDR3 DNA sequence: TGCAGCGTCGGACTTGGCGATGGCTACACCTTC. J is TRBJ1-2 and V is TRBV29-1, with D unclear. Germline CDR1 is SQVTM and CDR2 is ANQGSEA. V was shortened by 6 bases and J by 6 bases, with 11 bases between the two germline ends. The CDR3 is 11 residues long. Full variable domain (outside the CDR3, taken from reference TRBV29-1 and TRBJ1-2): SAVISQKPSRDICQRGTSLTIQCQVDSQVTMMFWYRQQPGQSLTLIATANQGSEATYESGFVIDKFPISRPNLTFSTLTVSNMSPEDSSIYLCSVGLGDGYTFGSGTRLTVV.

V usage is TRBV19 and J usage is TRBJ2-7, with 7 bases fitting TRBD1. This CDR3 comprises 16 residues. The germline V gene encodes CDR1 LNHDA and CDR2 SQIVND (reference sequence). The J segment lost 3 bases and the V segment lost 6 bases, leaving 14 bases of the junction unmatched. CDR3 residues: CASSGRLPGQFYEQYF. CDR3 DNA sequence: TGTGCCAGTAGCGGTCGTCTCCCGGGACAGTTCTACGAGCAGTACTTC.

This clone was found a few times. The rearrangement links TRBV28 to TRBJ1-5; 7 bases fit TRBD1. The CDR3 extends over 17 amino acids. The junction had 9 bases not matched to a gene; V was cut back by 3 bases and J by 1 base. CDR1 is MDHEN and CDR2 is SYDVKM in the germline V gene. This CDR3 reads CASSLTTGWNSNQPQHF. DNA for the CDR3: TGTGCCAGCAGTTTGACGACAGGGTGGAACAGCAATCAGCCCCAGCATTTT.

The genes are TRBV29-1 and TRBJ1-3; D is perhaps TRBD1 (5 bases). The V end lost 4 bases, the J end lost 4 bases, and 14 bases lay between the germline ends. The CDR3 contains 14 residues. Germline CDR1 SQVTM, CDR2 ANQGSEA. The CDR3 DNA follows: TGCAGCGTTGGCCGGGGACCAAAAGGAAACACCATATATTTT. Translation gives CSVGRGPKGNTIYF.

The CDR3 reads CASSIPTGPGTEAFF. The CDR3 DNA follows: TGCGCCAGCAGCATACCGACAGGGCCGGGAACTGAAGCTTTCTTT. The chain combines TRBV5-1 with TRBJ1-1; TRBD1 agrees at 7 bases. This CDR3 spans 15 amino acids. With 4 bases clipped from V and 5 bases from J, the junction kept 11 bases outside the gene matches. Germline CDR1 reads SGHRS; CDR2 reads YFSETQ. The full variable domain, its missing parts supplied by reference TRBV5-1 and TRBJ1-1, is KAGVTQTPRYLIKTRGQQVTLSCSPISGHRSVSWYQQTPGQGLQFLFEYFSETQRNKGNFPGRFSGRQFSNSRSEMNVSTLELGDSALYLCASSIPTGPGTEAFFGQGTRLTVV.

This sequence joins TRBV30 and TRBJ2-7, with D possibly matching TRBD1 (6 bases). The germline V and J ends were trimmed by 8 bases and 4 bases, with 24 bases remaining between them. Germline V CDR1 and CDR2: GTSNPN, SVGIG (reference sequence). This CDR3 contains 15 residues. CDR3 coding DNA: TGTGCCCCTGCGATTTCAGGGCAGGGGTTATACGAGCAGTACTTC. Amino acid sequence: CAPAISGQGLYEQYF.

This chain uses TRBV21-1 with TRBJ1-4. TRBV21-1 is annotated as a pseudogene. The length of the CDR3 is 15 residues. CDR3 sequence (DNA): TGTGCCAGCAGCAACGGTGTGAGCGCGAATGAAAAACTGTTTTTT. Amino acid sequence: CASSNGVSANEKLFF.

V usage is TRBV6-1 and J usage is TRBJ1-5; D call uncertain. Germline CDR1 and CDR2: MNHNS and SASEGT. Trimming removed 2 bases from V and 7 bases from J, with 3 bases in between. This CDR3 has 11 amino acids. The CDR3 is CASSEFQPQHF. The DNA for the CDR3 is TGTGCCAGCAGTGAATTCCAGCCCCAGCATTTT.

The count of this clone is one. The genes are TRBV28 and TRBJ1-2, with D perhaps matching TRBD1 (5 bases). Trimming left V 3 bases short and J 0 bases short, with 14 bases between. The CDR3 contains 16 residues. CDR1 is MDHEN and CDR2 is SYDVKM in the germline V gene. The CDR3 is CASSFLGAAPNYGYTF. The CDR3 nucleotides read TGTGCCAGCAGTTTTTTAGGGGCAGCCCCTAACTATGGCTACACCTTC.

The CDR3 nucleotides read TGTGCCAGCTCACCAGGTTCAGGTCCCTACGAGCAGTACTTC. It specifies CASSPGSGPYEQYF. This chain uses TRBV18 with TRBJ2-7; D ambiguous. CDR3 length: 14 amino acids. Germline lookup yields CDR1 KGHSH and CDR2 LQKENI. V dropped 2 bases and J dropped 2 bases, with 10 bases sitting between them.

The chain links TRBV5-1 to TRBJ1-1, with D possibly matching TRBD1 (5 bases). Per germline, CDR1 SGHRS and CDR2 YFSETQ. This CDR3 contains 15 residues. V lost 0 bases to trimming and J lost 3 bases, with 12 bases between them. The CDR3 DNA reads as TGCGCCAGCAGCTTGGCGGGCCCGGGGGACACTGAAGCTTTCTTT. It is translated as CASSLAGPGDTEAFF.

The CDR3 reads CASRPRGGLGYEQYF. In DNA, the CDR3 is TGTGCCAGTAGGCCCAGAGGTGGACTCGGGTACGAGCAGTACTTC. The chain recombines TRBV19 with TRBJ2-7; tentatively, D is TRBD2 (5 bases). V lost 6 bases and J lost 4, with 19 bases in between. This CDR3 spans 15 amino acids. Germline CDR1 reads LNHDA; CDR2 reads SQIVND (reference sequence).

This chain connects TRBV6-4 to TRBJ1-2, with TRBD1 identical over 7 bases. This CDR3 comprises 16 residues. J gave up 0 bases and V 2 bases, and 6 bases lay outside the gene matches. CDR1 is MRHNA and CDR2 is SNTAGT in the germline V gene. For the CDR3, the DNA is TGTGCCAGCAGTGACCCTGGGACAGTTTCTAACTATGGCTACACCTTC. It translates to CASSDPGTVSNYGYTF.

This chain connects TRBV5-4 to TRBJ2-1; D is possibly TRBD2 (6 bases). The CDR3 length is 14 residues. Trimming left V 2 bases short and J 6 bases short, with 12 bases between. Looked up from germline, CDR1 is SGHNT and CDR2 is YYREEE (reference sequence). CDR3 protein: CASSLGGDRNEQFF. The CDR3 bases are TGTGCCAGCAGCTTAGGCGGGGACCGCAATGAGCAGTTCTTC.

V gene TRBV2 combines with J gene TRBJ2-1, with D hard to call. Germline loops: CDR1 SNHLY, CDR2 FYNNEI. Trimming left V 6 bases short and J 2 bases short, with 17 bases between. CDR3 length: 16 residues. CDR3 residues: CASSPIPRPTYNEQFF. CDR3 DNA sequence: TGTGCCAGCAGCCCGATACCCAGGCCCACCTACAATGAGCAGTTCTTC.

The V call is TRBV30, the J call TRBJ1-1; TRBD1 agrees at 7 bases. V was pared by 5 bases and J by 10 bases, with 10 bases of the junction left unmatched. Germline V gene lookup returns CDR1 GTSNPN and CDR2 SVGIG (reference sequence). The CDR3 is made up of 12 amino acids. In DNA form, the CDR3 reads TGTGCCTGGGGGCCCGACAGGGTTGGAGCTTTCTTT. Amino acid sequence: CAWGPDRVGAFF.